Listed below are T cell receptor beta chains from one sample, sequenced in a study of CD8 T cells in ankylosing spondylitis. Via MiXCR, TCRdb re-called the 5' RACE reads, giving one row per CDR3 protein. The repertoire holds 100,000 to 150,000 distinct CDR3 sequences, 6.5% to 9% seen once, with 10% to 15% in the top ten. Sequenced material: blood, either unsorted or a sorted T cell fraction (not recorded which). The receptors here all came from a male donor with ankylosing spondylitis or in good health (not recorded which). The CDR3 runs from the conserved cysteine through the conserved F or W. D genes are given only for firm matches. Where a row states a size, it is once, few, many or the class of an expanded clone; other rows omit it.

d_call,clone_size,v_call,j_call,cdr3_aa,cdr3_nt
TRBD1,many,TRBV7-2,TRBJ2-1,CASSHMDRGIDEQFF,TGTGCCAGCAGCCATATGGACAGGGGGATCGATGAGCAGTTCTTC
TRBD2,many,TRBV10-3,TRBJ2-7,CAIRNAGGTYEQYF,TGTGCCATCCGTAACGCGGGGGGCACCTACGAGCAGTACTTC
TRBD2,many,TRBV7-9,TRBJ2-7,CASSLALAGVQYF,TGTGCCAGCAGCTTAGCGTTAGCGGGGGTGCAGTACTTC
-,many,TRBV10-3,TRBJ2-5,CAISKEKETQYF,TGTGCCATCAGTAAAGAGAAAGAGACCCAGTACTTC
TRBD2,many,TRBV20-1,TRBJ2-7,CSARDRERGLSYEQYF,TGCAGTGCTAGAGATCGGGAGCGGGGACTTTCCTACGAGCAGTACTTC
TRBD2,many,TRBV6-1,TRBJ2-2,CAQRAGDSGELFF,TGTGCCCAGCGGGCGGGGGATAGCGGGGAGCTGTTTTTT
-,-,TRBV29-1,TRBJ1-4,CSVATGTRGEKLFF,TGCAGCGTCGCCACGGGGACGCGGGGTGAAAAACTGTTTTTT
-,many,TRBV20-1,TRBJ2-7,CSAGGQGGSYEQYF,TGCAGTGCCGGAGGACAGGGAGGGTCCTACGAGCAGTACTTC
-,many,TRBV7-2,TRBJ1-4,CASSLGTGSGEKLFF,TGTGCCAGCAGCTTAGGAACAGGGTCAGGGGAAAAACTGTTTTTT
-,many,TRBV21-1,TRBJ2-7,CASSKEGQVTYEQYF,TGTGCCAGCAGCAAGGAGGGACAGGTGACCTACGAGCAGTACTTC
-,many,TRBV20-1,TRBJ1-6,CSAENYNSPLHF,TGCAGTGCCGAAAATTATAATTCACCCCTCCACTTT
TRBD2,many,TRBV20-1,TRBJ2-2,CSAGPSGTNTGELFF,TGCAGTGCCGGTCCTAGCGGGACGAACACCGGGGAGCTGTTTTTT
-,many,TRBV29-1,TRBJ2-5,CSYGYPQETQYF,TGCAGCTATGGGTATCCCCAAGAGACCCAGTACTTC
TRBD1,many,TRBV5-1,TRBJ1-2,CASSSTPGQGATNYGYTF,TGCGCCAGCAGCTCAACCCCCGGACAGGGGGCTACTAACTATGGCTACACCTTC
-,many,TRBV25-1,TRBJ2-1,CASIEGPNGGNEQFF,TGTGCCAGCATAGAAGGACCCAACGGGGGCAATGAGCAGTTCTTC
TRBD1,many,TRBV12-3/TRBV12-4,TRBJ1-5,CASSKGTGNQPQHF,TGTGCCAGCAGCAAAGGGACAGGGAATCAGCCCCAGCATTTT
TRBD2,many,TRBV20-1,TRBJ2-1,CSARPAGGGNEQFF,TGCAGTGCTAGACCAGCGGGGGGGGGGAATGAGCAGTTCTTC
-,many,TRBV5-1,TRBJ2-1,CASSLQGLPADEQFF,TGCGCCAGCAGCCTCCAGGGACTCCCGGCGGATGAGCAGTTCTTC
TRBD1,few,TRBV6-1,TRBJ2-1,CASSPDRGPYNEQFF,TGTGCCAGCAGTCCCGACAGGGGGCCCTACAATGAGCAGTTCTTC
-,many,TRBV5-1,TRBJ1-1,CASSLAGFSEAFF,TGCGCCAGCAGCTTGGCTGGGTTTTCTGAAGCTTTCTTT
-,many,TRBV9,TRBJ1-1,CASSPQVGNTEAFF,TGTGCCAGCAGCCCCCAAGTAGGGAACACTGAAGCTTTCTTT
TRBD1,many,TRBV5-1,TRBJ2-2,CASSFVTGTANTGELFF,TGCGCCAGCAGCTTTGTAACCGGGACAGCGAACACCGGGGAGCTGTTTTTT
TRBD2,many,TRBV29-1,TRBJ2-3,CSVEAGGTQYF,TGCAGCGTTGAGGCGGGAGGTACGCAGTATTTT
-,many,TRBV7-2,TRBJ1-1,CATQTGTSRTEAFF,TGTGCCACCCAAACCGGGACCTCTAGAACTGAAGCTTTCTTT
TRBD2,many,TRBV20-1,TRBJ2-1,CSARPTSGDNEQFF,TGCAGTGCTAGACCAACTAGCGGGGACAATGAGCAGTTCTTC
-,many,TRBV5-1,TRBJ2-1,CASMSGGSYNEQFF,TGCGCCAGCATGAGTGGGGGATCCTACAATGAGCAGTTCTTC
TRBD1,many,TRBV15,TRBJ1-1,CATSPNRGMFTEAFF,TGTGCCACCAGCCCGAACAGGGGAATGTTCACTGAAGCTTTCTTT
-,many,TRBV6-1,TRBJ1-2,CASSEVGPRESGYTF,TGTGCCAGCAGTGAAGTAGGCCCAAGGGAAAGCGGCTACACCTTC
TRBD1,many,TRBV12-3/TRBV12-4,TRBJ1-1,CASSSGQGASFPAEAFF,TGTGCCAGCAGTTCCGGACAGGGGGCCTCCTTTCCAGCTGAAGCTTTCTTT
-,many,TRBV15,TRBJ1-1,CATSRDEREAFF,TGTGCCACCAGCAGAGATGAGCGTGAAGCTTTCTTT
TRBD2,many,TRBV5-4,TRBJ2-5,CASSLVAGGQETQYF,TGTGCCAGCAGCTTAGTGGCGGGGGGACAAGAGACCCAGTACTTC
TRBD1,few,TRBV18,TRBJ2-2,CASSPRQGRSTGELFF,TGTGCCAGCTCACCCCGACAGGGCCGAAGCACCGGGGAGCTGTTTTTT
-,many,TRBV27,TRBJ2-7,CASQRALANEQYF,TGTGCCAGCCAGAGGGCCCTGGCAAACGAGCAGTACTTC
TRBD2,many,TRBV6-1,TRBJ2-5,CASDRRGWLEETQYF,TGTGCCAGTGATCGGCGGGGGTGGCTAGAAGAGACCCAGTACTTC
-,-,TRBV15,TRBJ1-1,CATSRDLGVEAFF,TGTGCCACCAGCAGAGATCTCGGAGTTGAAGCTTTCTTT
-,many,TRBV2,TRBJ2-5,CASSDLRKTQYF,TGTGCCAGCAGTGACTTGAGAAAGACCCAGTACTTC
-,many,TRBV7-3,TRBJ2-7,CASSLMRGSSYEQYF,TGTGCCAGCAGCTTAATGCGCGGAAGCTCCTACGAGCAGTACTTC
-,many,TRBV20-1,TRBJ2-3,CSARVDGSGTDTQYF,TGCAGTGCTAGAGTGGACGGGAGCGGAACAGATACGCAGTATTTT
TRBD2,few,TRBV10-3,TRBJ2-1,CAISERQRGNNEQFF,TGTGCCATCAGTGAGAGGCAGCGGGGGAACAATGAGCAGTTCTTC
-,many,TRBV5-1,TRBJ2-1,CASSDGPGEDGEQFF,TGCGCCAGCAGCGACGGGCCGGGGGAAGACGGTGAGCAGTTCTTC
-,-,TRBV5-1,TRBJ1-1,CASSLFGENTEAFF,TGCGCCAGCAGCTTATTCGGGGAGAACACTGAAGCTTTCTTT